Shown below are 4 T cell receptor beta chains from a single sample sequenced in a study of T cell changes during pregnancy in multiple sclerosis. Using immunoSEQ multiplex PCR, the repertoire was profiled, and TCRdb retains in-frame clones only, with some absent. The sample has around 57,000 clones, 70% to 90% seen once. Sequenced here: peripheral blood, sampled in the first trimester of pregnancy. Receptors were obtained from a female donor in good health, enrolled as a control in a pregnancy study.

The CDR3 DNA sequence: TGCAGCGTTGAAGGCTACCGGGACAGGTCCTACGAGCAGTACTTC. Its protein product is CSVEGYRDRSYEQYF. The V and J genes are TRBV29-1 and TRBJ2-7, with 8 bases lining up with TRBD1. The V segment lost 1 base and the J segment 1 base; nucleotides outside the gene matches: 6. CDR3 length: 15 amino acids. CDR1 and CDR2 (germline): SQVTM, ANQGSEA.

The CDR3 sequence is CASSLTTLAGAKNEQFF. The CDR3 DNA is TGTGCCAGCAGCTTAACTACCCTAGCGGGGGCGAAAAATGAGCAGTTCTTC. This chain joins TRBV7-3 and TRBJ2-1, with 10 positions matching TRBD2. Trimming removed 0 bases from V and 7 bases from J; junction bases left unmatched: 9. The CDR3 contains 17 residues. The germline V gene has CDR1 SGHTA and CDR2 FQGTGA.

The table lists this clone with a count of one. The chain links TRBV7-2 to TRBJ1-2; D is possibly TRBD1 (5 bases). The CDR3 length is 16 residues. Trimming took off 2 bases at V and 2 bases at J, with 15 bases between the two ends. Per the germline V gene, CDR1 is SGHTA and CDR2 is FQGNSA. The CDR3 DNA reads as TGTGCCAGCAGCTTACGACCGGGAGGGGTCAACTATGGCTACACCTTC. Residues: CASSLRPGGVNYGYTF.

This chain links TRBV6-1 with TRBJ1-1; the D gene is possibly TRBD1 (6 bases). Germline CDR1 MNHNS, CDR2 SASEGT. The CDR3 runs 12 residues. The V and J ends lost 8 bases and 5 bases respectively, with 12 bases between them. The CDR3: CASQQGRTEAFF. DNA for the CDR3: TGTGCCAGCCAACAGGGTAGAACTGAAGCTTTCTTT.